This TCR beta chain was obtained from a study of control samples from healthy donors and cancer patients. Germline CDR1 reads SGHRS; CDR2 reads YFSETQ. The V end was cut by 2 bases, the J end by 0 bases, with 21 bases between. The CDR3 length is 18 residues. The protocol was immunoSEQ multiplex PCR, while the TCRdb copy is restricted to in-frame clones and leaves out a portion. The sample has 50,000 to 55,000 clones; 89% are singletons. Specimen: PBMCs. This rearrangement joins TRBV5-1 to TRBJ2-7, with TRBD1 as a possible D gene (6 bases). This TCR derives from a man aged 35 to 55 with colorectal cancer. CDR3 DNA sequence: TGCGCCAGCAGCTTAGTTACAGGGTATGGGGTGAGCTCCTACGAGCAGTACTTC. It yields the protein CASSLVTGYGVSSYEQYF.